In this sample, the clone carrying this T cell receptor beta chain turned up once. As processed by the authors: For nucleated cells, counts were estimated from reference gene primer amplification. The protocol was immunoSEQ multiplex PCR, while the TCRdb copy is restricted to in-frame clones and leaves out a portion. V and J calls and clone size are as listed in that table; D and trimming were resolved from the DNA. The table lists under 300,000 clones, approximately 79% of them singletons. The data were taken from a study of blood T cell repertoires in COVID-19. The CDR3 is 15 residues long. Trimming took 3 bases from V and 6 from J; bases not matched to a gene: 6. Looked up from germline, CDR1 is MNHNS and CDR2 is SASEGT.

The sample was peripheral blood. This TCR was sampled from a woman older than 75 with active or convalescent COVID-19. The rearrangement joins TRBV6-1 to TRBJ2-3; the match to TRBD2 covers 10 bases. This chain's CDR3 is CASSDQAGGPDTQYF. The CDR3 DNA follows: TGTGCCAGCAGTGATCAAGCGGGGGGGCCGGATACGCAGTATTTT.